These 19 T cell receptor beta chains share one sample of origin, sequenced in a study of T cell responses to AZD1222 COVID-19 vaccine. TCRdb's copy holds only in-frame clones and misses some; the assay was immunoSEQ multiplex PCR. The repertoire includes under 150,000 clones, 92% of them detected once, and approximately 9% sits in the top ten. Sequencing used peripheral blood, obtained 28 days after the second AZD1222 dose. Receptors originate from an adult who received the AZD1222 COVID-19 vaccine.

The chain couples TRBV9 to TRBJ1-1, with D unclear. The CDR3 runs 14 residues. V was pared by 0 bases and J by 5 bases, with 11 bases between. Germline CDR1 SGDLS, CDR2 YYNGEE. CDR3 DNA: TGTGCCAGCAGCGTAGACCCCGGTCAGACTGAAGCTTTCTTT. It yields the protein CASSVDPGQTEAFF.

The V call is TRBV19, the J call TRBJ1-1, with TRBD1 matching 7 bases. The germline gives CDR1 LNHDA, CDR2 SQIVND (reference sequence). V trimming: 6 bases; J trimming: 3 bases; junction bases outside the gene matches: 4. The CDR3 loop spans 13 amino acids. The CDR3: CASSDRAHTEAFF. The CDR3, as DNA: TGTGCCAGTAGCGACAGGGCTCACACTGAAGCTTTCTTT. The full variable domain, completed using reference TRBV19 and TRBJ1-1, is DGGITQSPKYLFRKEGQNVTLSCEQNLNHDAMYWYRQDPGQGLRLIYYSQIVNDFQKGDIAEGYSVSREKKESFPLTVTSAQKNPTAFYLCASSDRAHTEAFFGQGTRLTVV.

The V and J genes are TRBV18 and TRBJ1-4; 8 bases line up with TRBD1. CDR1 is KGHSH and CDR2 is LQKENI in the germline V gene. The V segment lost 8 bases and the J segment 4 bases; nucleotides outside the gene matches: 15. The CDR3 loop spans 17 amino acids. CDR3 coding DNA: TGTGCCAGCACTATCCGGTGGACAGGGCGAGGTAATGAAAAACTGTTTTTT. This sequence encodes CASTIRWTGRGNEKLFF.

This chain joins TRBV15 and TRBJ1-2; D unresolved. This CDR3 has 16 residues. V was trimmed by 0 bases and J by 0 bases, leaving 11 bases between them. Germline CDR1 LNHNV, CDR2 YYDKDF (reference sequence). In DNA, the CDR3 is TGTGCCACCAGCAGAGATTCCGTCGGGGCTAACTATGGCTACACCTTC. This translates into CATSRDSVGANYGYTF.

This chain joins TRBV2 and TRBJ1-5; 8 nucleotides agree with TRBD1. Losses at the gene ends were 2 bases for V and 0 bases for J; bases not matched to a gene: 15. There are 20 residues in the CDR3. CDR1 and CDR2 from the germline V gene are SNHLY and FYNNEI. The CDR3 DNA is TGTGCCAGCAGTGAATCCCCACCGAGACAGGGGATGGTTAGCAATCAGCCCCAGCATTTT. This translates into CASSESPPRQGMVSNQPQHF.

The chain couples TRBV6-1 to TRBJ1-3; 9 bases line up with TRBD1. The CDR3 has 14 residues. J lost 4 bases, V lost 3 bases, and 1 base had no gene match. Germline CDR1 and CDR2: MNHNS and SASEGT. The CDR3 reads CASSDTGGGNTIYF. As DNA, the CDR3 is TGTGCCAGCAGTGACACAGGGGGCGGAAACACCATATATTTT.

The chain links TRBV7-9 to TRBJ1-2; D remains ambiguous. Germline V CDR1 and CDR2: SEHNR, FQNEAQ (reference sequence). CDR3 size: 14 residues. Deletions cut 2 bases from V and 4 bases from J, with 11 bases between. CDR3 sequence: CASSLMSWTYGYTF. Written as DNA, the CDR3 is TGTGCCAGCAGCTTAATGTCTTGGACCTATGGCTACACCTTC.

This chain joins TRBV5-6 and TRBJ2-1; D not certain. This CDR3 spans 13 amino acids. Trimming left V 4 bases short and J 9 bases short, with 14 bases between. Germline CDR1 is SGHDT and CDR2 is YYEEEE. CDR3 in amino acids: CASSPFSLPEQFF. CDR3 nucleotide sequence: TGTGCCAGCAGCCCATTTAGTCTCCCTGAGCAGTTCTTC.

This clone has only a few counts. The chain joins TRBV14 to TRBJ1-2; 10 positions match TRBD1. CDR1 and CDR2 (germline): SGHDN, FVKESK. J lost 0 bases, V lost 5 bases, and 6 bases had no gene match. The CDR3 spans 16 residues. The CDR3 nucleotides are TGTGCCAGCAGCGCCCGGGACAGGGGCCCTAACTATGGCTACACCTTC. Protein: CASSARDRGPNYGYTF.

The rearrangement links TRBV19 to TRBJ1-2, with D uncertain. Trimming left V 5 bases short and J 0 bases short, with 10 bases between. Germline V lookup: CDR1 LNHDA, CDR2 SQIVND (reference sequence). CDR3 length: 14 amino acids. CDR3 sequence: CASSVEGANYGYTF. The CDR3 DNA follows: TGTGCCAGTAGTGTTGAGGGAGCTAACTATGGCTACACCTTC.

This clone was recorded only once. Mismatch with germline at one junction end may stem from a read error. The rearrangement uses TRBV25-1 and TRBJ1-6; no clear D gene. Germline values: CDR1 MGHDK, CDR2 SYGVNS. The CDR3 covers 13 residues. CDR3: CASSDSNNSPLHF. Here the CDR3 DNA reads TGTGCCAGCAGTGACTCCAATAATTCACCCCTCCACTTT. The variable domain in full, with the rest retrieved from reference TRBV25-1 and TRBJ1-6, is EADIYQTPRYLVIGTGKKITLECSQTMGHDKMYWYQQDPGMELHLIHYSYGVNSTEKGDLSSESTVSRIRTEHFPLTLESARPSHTSQYLCASSDSNNSPLHFGNGTRLTVT.

This chain connects TRBV3-1 (or the pseudogene TRBV3-2) to TRBJ2-7; D could derive from TRBD1 or TRBD2 (5 bases each). Germline-derived CDR1 and CDR2 are LGHDT and YNNKEL (reference sequence). Trimming stripped 1 base from V and 3 bases from J, with 13 bases between. This CDR3 is built from 15 residues. CDR3 sequence: CASSQGGVGDYEQYF. CDR3 coding DNA: TGTGCCAGCAGCCAAGGGGGAGTAGGGGACTACGAGCAGTACTTC.

The genes are TRBV9 and TRBJ1-4; 8 bases are shared with TRBD1. V trimming: 0 bases; J trimming: 7 bases; junction bases outside the gene matches: 8. The CDR3 runs to 16 residues. CDR1 is SGDLS and CDR2 is YYNGEE in the germline V gene. CDR3 residues: CASSVATGGEGEKLFF. The CDR3 DNA sequence: TGTGCCAGCAGCGTAGCTACAGGGGGAGAGGGTGAAAAACTGTTTTTT.

V and J are TRBV4-1 and TRBJ2-2; the match to TRBD2 covers 7 bases. Germline V lookup: CDR1 MGHRA, CDR2 YSYEKL. Losses at the gene ends were 3 bases for V and 4 bases for J; bases not matched to a gene: 11. CDR3 size: 17 residues. In nucleotides, the CDR3 is TGCGCCAGCAGCCACCAACGGGGGGAGGTGGGCACCGGGGAGCTGTTTTTT. Protein: CASSHQRGEVGTGELFF.

The chain joins TRBV28 to TRBJ1-2; no firm D call. V was shortened by 4 bases and J by 5 bases, with 8 bases between the two germline ends. The germline CDR1 and CDR2 sequences are MDHEN and SYDVKM. The CDR3 covers 12 residues. This CDR3 is CASSSPEYGYTF. The CDR3 region has the DNA TGTGCCAGCAGTTCCCCTGAGTATGGCTACACCTTC.

The rearrangement uses TRBV19 and TRBJ1-1; no firm D call. This CDR3 has 11 residues. Germline V gene sequence: CDR1 LNHDA, CDR2 SQIVND (reference sequence). The V end lost 5 bases, the J end lost 5 bases, and 6 bases lay between the germline ends. CDR3 region: CASSGWTEAFF. CDR3 sequence (DNA): TGTGCCAGTAGTGGGTGGACTGAAGCTTTCTTT.

The count of this clone is one. This rearrangement joins TRBV24-1 to TRBJ1-2; D is uncertain. Germline CDR1 and CDR2: KGHDR and SFDVKD. Trimming took 2 bases from V and 5 from J, leaving 20 bases between them. The CDR3 totals 17 residues. The CDR3: CATSDSALGGPRYGYTF. The CDR3 nucleotides read TGTGCCACCAGTGATTCAGCCCTCGGCGGGCCGAGGTATGGCTACACCTTC.

CDR3 nucleotides: TGTGCCAGCAGCTTACCGGCACCCAACAATGAGCAGTTCTTC. Encoded protein: CASSLPAPNNEQFF. This chain joins TRBV13 and TRBJ2-1; D gene uncertain. The CDR3 has 14 residues. Germline CDR1 and CDR2: PRHDT and FYEKMQ (reference sequence). V was pared by 2 bases and J by 5 bases, with 10 bases between.

The genes are TRBV7-2 and TRBJ2-5, with 9 nucleotides matching TRBD2. This CDR3 spans 17 amino acids. The junction had 8 bases not matched to a gene; V was cut back by 1 base and J by 2 bases. From germline, CDR1 is SGHTA and CDR2 FQGNSA. CDR3 region: CASSLGLLAGEQETQYF. CDR3 in DNA: TGTGCCAGCAGCTTAGGTTTGTTAGCGGGAGAACAAGAGACCCAGTACTTC.